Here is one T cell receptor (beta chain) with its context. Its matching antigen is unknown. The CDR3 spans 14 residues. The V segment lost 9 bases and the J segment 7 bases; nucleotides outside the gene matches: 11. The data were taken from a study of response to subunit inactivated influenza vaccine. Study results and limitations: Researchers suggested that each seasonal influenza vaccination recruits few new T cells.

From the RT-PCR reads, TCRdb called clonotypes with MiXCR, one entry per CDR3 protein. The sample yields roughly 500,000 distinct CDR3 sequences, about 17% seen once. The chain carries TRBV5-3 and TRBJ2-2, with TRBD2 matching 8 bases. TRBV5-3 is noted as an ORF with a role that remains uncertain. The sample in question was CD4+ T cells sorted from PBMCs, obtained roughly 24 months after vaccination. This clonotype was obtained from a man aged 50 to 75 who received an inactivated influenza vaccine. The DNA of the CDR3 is TGTGCCATGGGCGGGGGGCTCCTCAGCGGGGAGCTGTTTTTT. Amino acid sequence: CAMGGGLLSGELFF.